This T cell receptor beta chain was obtained from a study of blood T cell repertoires in COVID-19. Across the whole study: Italy, Spain and the United States were the sources of the convalescent and acute COVID-19 samples. In each case, the material was cDNA or gDNA derived from T cells, B-cell-depleted T cells, or PBMCs.

The CDR3 is 18 amino acids. Germline V gives CDR1 SGDLS, CDR2 YYNGEE. V shed 3 bases and J 3 bases; nucleotides not matched to a gene: 14. Generated by immunoSEQ multiplex PCR, the TCRdb table keeps only in-frame clones and is missing some. The repertoire holds about 250,000 clones, with about 86% as singletons. Sequencing was carried out using peripheral blood. The TCR was taken from an elderly man with acute or convalescent COVID-19. The J gene is TRBJ2-3, the V gene TRBV9; TRBD2 matches at 9 bases. The CDR3 loop reads CASSETLSSGRLTDTQYF. In DNA form, the CDR3 reads TGTGCCAGCAGCGAGACGCTGTCGAGCGGGAGGTTGACAGATACGCAGTATTTT.